A selection of T cell receptor beta chains follows, all from one sample in a study of blood T cells in healthy people across ages. TCRdb re-analysed the 5' RACE reads in MiXCR, keeping a single row per CDR3 protein. The profile covers more than 750,000 distinct CDR3 sequences, with about 29% appearing a single time and about 10% taken by the ten largest. The same specimen was also included in a second study, on T cells of mothers and their children.

Specimen: blood. The receptors stem from a woman in her thirties or forties in good health. CDR3s include the opening cysteine and the closing phenylalanine or tryptophan. The D gene is left open where the match is weak. Expanded clones are given a class, and other clones once, few, many or no size at all.

abundance,v_gene,j_gene,d_gene,CDR3aa,CDR3nt
NA,TRBV7-3,TRBJ2-3,NA,CAVPWDLQYF,TGTGCCGTGCCCTGGGACTTACAGTATTTT
few,TRBV4-3,TRBJ2-1,TRBD2,CASSLSSGVREQFF,TGCGCCAGCAGCCTATCTAGCGGGGTCAGGGAGCAGTTCTTC
few,TRBV15,TRBJ2-3,TRBD1,CATGTGPLSTDTQYF,TGTGCCACCGGGACAGGGCCACTTAGCACAGATACGCAGTATTTT
once,TRBV7-3,TRBJ1-6,NA,CASSLYEGSPLHF,TGTGCCAGCAGCTTATACGAAGGCTCACCCCTCCACTTT
once,TRBV6-1,TRBJ2-5,TRBD2,CASIWGGNRETQYF,TGTGCCAGCATCTGGGGGGGGAATCGGGAGACCCAGTACTTC
NA,TRBV18,TRBJ1-5,NA,CASSPPSAANQPQHF,TGTGCCAGCTCACCACCGTCGGCAGCTAATCAGCCCCAGCATTTT
few,TRBV6-2/TRBV6-3,TRBJ2-7,NA,CASAWPGANEQYF,TGTGCCAGCGCCTGGCCGGGGGCGAACGAGCAGTACTTC
NA,TRBV7-9,TRBJ1-2,TRBD1,CASSFTGAANYGYTF,TGTGCCAGCAGCTTTACAGGGGCTGCTAACTATGGCTACACCTTC
many,TRBV5-1,TRBJ1-1,TRBD1,CASRMTGEIGTEAFF,TGCGCCAGCAGAATGACAGGGGAGATTGGCACTGAAGCTTTCTTT
NA,TRBV20-1,TRBJ2-7,TRBD1,CSAPQRDRASSYEQYF,TGCAGTGCCCCGCAGAGGGACAGGGCAAGCTCCTACGAGCAGTACTTC
NA,TRBV2,TRBJ1-2,TRBD1,CASSAGTATLYGYTF,TGTGCCAGCAGTGCCGGGACAGCCACGCTATATGGCTACACCTTC
NA,TRBV20-1,TRBJ2-7,TRBD2,CSARGASGSPYEQYF,TGCAGTGCTAGAGGGGCTAGCGGGAGCCCCTACGAGCAGTACTTC
few,TRBV9,TRBJ2-1,NA,CASSVRDGGYNEQFF,TGTGCCAGCAGCGTCCGGGACGGGGGATACAATGAGCAGTTCTTC
NA,TRBV5-1,TRBJ1-1,NA,CASSIDMNTEAFF,TGCGCCAGCAGCATAGACATGAACACTGAAGCTTTCTTT
NA,TRBV7-9,TRBJ1-2,TRBD1,CASSLGGTAVAGGYTF,TGTGCCAGCAGCTTAGGGGGGACAGCCGTTGCGGGAGGCTACACCTTC
many,TRBV20-1,TRBJ2-3,NA,CSGSGLYSTDTQYF,TGCAGTGGGAGCGGTCTGTACAGCACAGATACGCAGTATTTT
few,TRBV15,TRBJ1-2,NA,CATSRGGHINNYGYTF,TGTGCCACCAGCAGGGGGGGACATATAAACAACTATGGCTACACCTTC
NA,TRBV28,TRBJ1-2,NA,CASRPPGGPYGYTF,TGTGCCAGCAGACCCCCCGGGGGGCCCTATGGCTACACCTTC
once,TRBV5-1,TRBJ2-7,TRBD2,CASSLEPRGGGIYNEQYF,TGCGCCAGCAGCTTGGAGCCCCGCGGGGGGGGTATCTACAATGAGCAGTACTTC
few,TRBV5-1,TRBJ1-4,NA,CASSLGGQTNEELFF,TGCGCCAGCAGCTTGGGAGGACAGACTAATGAAGAACTGTTTTTT
NA,TRBV14,TRBJ1-2,NA,CASSRGGGVPNYGYTF,TGTGCCAGCAGCCGGGGTGGAGGAGTACCTAACTATGGCTACACCTTC
NA,TRBV21-1,TRBJ1-2,NA,CASSKMRTGEGGYTF,TGTGCCAGCAGCAAAATGAGGACAGGGGAGGGGGGCTACACCTTC
once,TRBV6-4,TRBJ2-3,NA,CASSDVRGNPQYF,TGTGCCAGCAGTGACGTAAGGGGGAATCCGCAGTATTTT
many,TRBV4-2,TRBJ2-3,NA,CASRPAPGGIGTDTQYF,TGTGCCAGCAGGCCGGCCCCCGGGGGTATCGGCACAGATACGCAGTATTTT
NA,TRBV4-2,TRBJ1-4,NA,CASSQDAATNEKLFF,TGTGCCAGCAGCCAAGATGCTGCAACTAATGAAAAACTGTTTTTT
NA,TRBV6-5,TRBJ2-5,TRBD2,CASSYDPRGVQETQYF,TGTGCCAGCAGTTACGATCCCCGGGGGGTTCAAGAGACCCAGTACTTC
NA,TRBV11-2,TRBJ2-2,TRBD2,CASSWGLAGSNTGELFF,TGTGCCAGCAGCTGGGGACTAGCGGGGAGTAACACCGGGGAGCTGTTTTTT
few,TRBV2,TRBJ1-2,NA,CASRSQGSSYGYTF,TGTGCCAGCAGATCTCAGGGGTCGAGCTATGGCTACACCTTC
NA,TRBV3-1,TRBJ2-4,NA,CASSQGIQGRNEQYF,TGTGCCAGCAGCCAAGGAATACAGGGCCGAAATGAGCAGTACTTC
few,TRBV5-1,TRBJ2-1,NA,CASKEGPGYNEQFF,TGCGCCAGCAAGGAGGGGCCCGGGTACAATGAGCAGTTCTTC
few,TRBV7-3,TRBJ2-6,TRBD1,CASSSGTGAGANVLTF,TGTGCCAGCAGCAGCGGGACAGGGGCTGGGGCCAACGTCCTGACTTTC
many,TRBV20-1,TRBJ1-2,NA,CSARGSFEGISGYTF,TGCAGTGCTAGGGGGTCCTTTGAGGGCATCAGCGGCTACACCTTC
many,TRBV20-1,TRBJ2-3,NA,CSAMTGSLVDTQYF,TGCAGTGCTATGACCGGATCCTTGGTTGATACGCAGTATTTT
NA,TRBV12-3/TRBV12-4,TRBJ1-1,NA,CASRWVGPNIEAFF,TGTGCCAGCAGGTGGGTAGGGCCGAACATTGAAGCTTTCTTT
NA,TRBV7-2,TRBJ2-5,NA,CASSRRGLGETQYF,TGTGCCAGCAGCCGCCGGGGCCTGGGAGAGACCCAGTACTTC
NA,TRBV19,TRBJ2-5,NA,CASSSRQEETQYF,TGTGCCAGTAGTAGTAGACAGGAAGAGACCCAGTACTTC
NA,TRBV28,TRBJ1-4,TRBD1,CASSSGGSEKLFF,TGTGCCAGCAGTTCAGGGGGTAGTGAAAAACTGTTTTTT
NA,TRBV10-3,TRBJ2-7,TRBD1,CATKRQGSSYEQYF,TGTGCCACCAAGAGACAGGGGAGCTCCTACGAGCAGTACTTC
few,TRBV2,TRBJ2-2,TRBD1,CAGSYDRGYTGELFF,TGTGCCGGCAGTTACGACAGGGGGTACACCGGGGAGCTGTTTTTT
many,TRBV6-5,TRBJ2-7,NA,CASRIELGAYEQYF,TGTGCCAGCAGGATTGAACTGGGGGCCTACGAGCAGTACTTC
NA,TRBV12-3/TRBV12-4,TRBJ1-2,TRBD1,CASRRDRGRSGYTF,TGTGCCAGCAGAAGGGACAGGGGGAGATCTGGCTACACCTTC
few,TRBV24-1,TRBJ2-6,NA,CVTSAPGSGANVLTF,TGTGTCACCAGTGCCCCGGGATCTGGGGCCAACGTCCTGACTTTC
NA,TRBV5-1,TRBJ2-1,NA,CASISYNEQFF,TGCGCCAGCATCTCCTACAATGAGCAGTTCTTC
NA,TRBV28,TRBJ1-4,TRBD1,CASSPSGQNEKLFF,TGTGCCAGCAGTCCGTCGGGACAGAATGAAAAACTGTTTTTT
NA,TRBV20-1,TRBJ2-6,NA,CSAPRISGANVLTF,TGCAGTGCTCCCCGGATCTCTGGGGCCAACGTCCTGACTTTC
NA,TRBV10-3,TRBJ2-1,TRBD2,CAISSISGGLEDEQFF,TGTGCCATCAGTTCCATTAGCGGGGGGTTAGAAGATGAGCAGTTCTTC
many,TRBV4-3,TRBJ1-2,TRBD1,CASSQDVGGTGGYGYTF,TGCGCCAGCAGCCAAGATGTCGGGGGGACAGGGGGCTATGGCTACACCTTC
NA,TRBV20-1,TRBJ1-1,NA,CSAREERLNTEAFF,TGCAGTGCTAGAGAGGAGCGGTTGAACACTGAAGCTTTCTTT